Below, one T cell receptor (beta chain) is given with its context. The sample belongs to a study of blood T cell repertoires in COVID-19. Study context: Specimens from acute and convalescent COVID-19 originated in the United States, Italy and Spain.

Authors' processing steps: Amplification from reference gene primers served as the basis for estimated nucleated cell counts. TCRdb's table, derived via immunoSEQ multiplex PCR, lists solely in-frame clones and lacks some. D and trimming were read from the DNA, whereas the V and J calls and clone size are those reported in that table. The data hold 150,000 to 200,000 clones, with approximately 90% observed a single time. Enrollment of patients from Seattle took place during active infection, with longitudinal follow-up. The V gene end was trimmed by 7 bases and the J gene end by 4 bases; junction bases not matched to a gene: 14. There are 16 residues in the CDR3. Germline-derived CDR1 and CDR2 are SEHNR and FQNEAQ (reference sequence).

V and J are TRBV7-9 and TRBJ1-1, with 8 bases that match TRBD1. The sample was peripheral blood. The TCR comes from a man in his thirties or forties with COVID-19, enrolled during active disease. The CDR3 DNA reads as TGTGCCAGCAACCCGGACAGGGCTTGGGTCCGCACTGAAGCTTTCTTT. Encoded protein: CASNPDRAWVRTEAFF.